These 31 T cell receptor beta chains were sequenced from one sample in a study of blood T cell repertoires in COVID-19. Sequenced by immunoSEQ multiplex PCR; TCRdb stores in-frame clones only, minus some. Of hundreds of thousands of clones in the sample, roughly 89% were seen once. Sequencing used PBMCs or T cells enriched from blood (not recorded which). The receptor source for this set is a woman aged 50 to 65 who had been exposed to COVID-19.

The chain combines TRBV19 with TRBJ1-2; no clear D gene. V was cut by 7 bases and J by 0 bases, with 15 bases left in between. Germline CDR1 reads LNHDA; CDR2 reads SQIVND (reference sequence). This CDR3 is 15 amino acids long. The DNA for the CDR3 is TGTGCCAGTACTACCTCGTGGGCTGCTAACTATGGCTACACCTTC. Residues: CASTTSWAANYGYTF.

The CDR3 DNA follows: TGTGCCAGCAGCTTATACCCGGGCGGGGTAAATAACTATGGCTACACCTTC. It specifies CASSLYPGGVNNYGYTF. The chain carries TRBV7-2 and TRBJ1-2; D not resolved. Germline values: CDR1 SGHTA, CDR2 FQGNSA. V was cut by 2 bases and J by 1 base, with 17 bases left in between. This CDR3 has 17 residues.

CDR3 sequence reads: CASRGQGAGNTIYF. The CDR3 bases are TGTGCCAGCAGAGGACAGGGGGCTGGAAACACCATATATTTT. The chain couples TRBV2 to TRBJ1-3; TRBD1 matches 10 bases. Germline lookup yields CDR1 SNHLY and CDR2 FYNNEI. V lost 6 bases, J lost 2 bases, and 1 base stayed unmatched. The CDR3 runs to 14 residues. Looking up the rest from reference TRBV2 and TRBJ1-3 gives the full variable domain: EPEVTQTPSHQVTQMGQEVILRCVPISNHLYFYWYRQILGQKVEFLVSFYNNEISEKSEIFDDQFSVERPDGSNFTLKIRSTKLEDSAMYFCASRGQGAGNTIYFGEGSWLTVV.

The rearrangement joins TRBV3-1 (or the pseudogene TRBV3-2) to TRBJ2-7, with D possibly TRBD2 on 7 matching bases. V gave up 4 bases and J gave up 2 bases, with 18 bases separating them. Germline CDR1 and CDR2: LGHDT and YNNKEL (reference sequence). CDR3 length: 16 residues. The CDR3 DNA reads TGTGCCAGCAGCCCCGGGATTAGGGGGGGGACCTACGAGCAGTACTTC. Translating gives CASSPGIRGGTYEQYF.

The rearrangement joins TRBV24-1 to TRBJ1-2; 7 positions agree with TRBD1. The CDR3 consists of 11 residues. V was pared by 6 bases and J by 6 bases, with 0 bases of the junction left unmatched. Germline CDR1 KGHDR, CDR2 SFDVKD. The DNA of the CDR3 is TGTGCCACCAGTACAGGGGATGGCTACACCTTC. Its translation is CATSTGDGYTF.

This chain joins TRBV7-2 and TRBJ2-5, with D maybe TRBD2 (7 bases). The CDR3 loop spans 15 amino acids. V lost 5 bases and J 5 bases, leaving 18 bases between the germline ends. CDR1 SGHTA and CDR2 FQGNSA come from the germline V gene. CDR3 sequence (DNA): TGTGCCAGCAGCCGGAAGGGGGGGACGGGTGAGACCCAGTACTTC. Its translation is CASSRKGGTGETQYF.

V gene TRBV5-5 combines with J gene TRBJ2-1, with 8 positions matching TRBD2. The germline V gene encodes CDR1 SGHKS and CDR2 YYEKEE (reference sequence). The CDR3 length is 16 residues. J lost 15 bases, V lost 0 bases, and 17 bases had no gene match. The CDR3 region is CASSLVTGGGLGPVFF. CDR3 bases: TGTGCCAGCAGCTTGGTGACGGGTGGGGGACTAGGGCCCGTGTTCTTC.

CDR3 nucleotides: TGTGCCAGCAGCTCGGTTGAGACCCAGTACTTC. Protein: CASSSVETQYF. The chain employs TRBV5-4 and TRBJ2-5, with D uncertain. Trimming cost V 3 bases and J 5 bases, with 5 bases left between them. The V gene's germline CDR1 is SGHNT and CDR2 YYREEE (reference sequence). The CDR3 covers 11 residues.

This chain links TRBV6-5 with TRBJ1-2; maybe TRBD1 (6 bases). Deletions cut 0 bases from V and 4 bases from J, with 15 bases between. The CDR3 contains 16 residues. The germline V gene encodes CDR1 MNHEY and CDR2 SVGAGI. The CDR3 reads CASSYSGLQGFYGYTF. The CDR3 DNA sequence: TGTGCCAGCAGTTACTCGGGTCTCCAGGGGTTCTATGGCTACACCTTC.

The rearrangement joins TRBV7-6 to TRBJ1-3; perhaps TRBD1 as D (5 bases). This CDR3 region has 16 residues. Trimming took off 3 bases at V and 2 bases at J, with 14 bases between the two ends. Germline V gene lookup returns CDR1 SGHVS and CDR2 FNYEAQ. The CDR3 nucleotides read TGTGCCAGCAGCTTTCTCAACGGGGGGGCTGGAAACACCATATATTTT. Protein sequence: CASSFLNGGAGNTIYF.

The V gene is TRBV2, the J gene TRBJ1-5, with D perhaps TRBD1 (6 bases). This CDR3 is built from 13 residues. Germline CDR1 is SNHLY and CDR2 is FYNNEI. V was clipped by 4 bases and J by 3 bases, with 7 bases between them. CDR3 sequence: CASSGDTNQPQHF. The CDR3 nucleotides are TGTGCCAGCAGTGGGGACACCAATCAGCCCCAGCATTTT.

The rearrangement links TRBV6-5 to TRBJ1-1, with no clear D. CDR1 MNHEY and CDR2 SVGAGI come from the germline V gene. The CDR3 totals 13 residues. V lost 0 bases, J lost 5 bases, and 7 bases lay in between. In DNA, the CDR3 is TGTGCCAGCAGTTACTCGAGAGGTACTGAAGCTTTCTTT. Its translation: CASSYSRGTEAFF.

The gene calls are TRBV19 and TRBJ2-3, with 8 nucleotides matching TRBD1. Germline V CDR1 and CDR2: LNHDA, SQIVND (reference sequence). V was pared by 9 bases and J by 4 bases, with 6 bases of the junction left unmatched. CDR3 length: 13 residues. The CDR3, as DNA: TGTGCCAGCAGACAGGGGCAGGCAGATACGCAGTATTTT. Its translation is CASRQGQADTQYF.

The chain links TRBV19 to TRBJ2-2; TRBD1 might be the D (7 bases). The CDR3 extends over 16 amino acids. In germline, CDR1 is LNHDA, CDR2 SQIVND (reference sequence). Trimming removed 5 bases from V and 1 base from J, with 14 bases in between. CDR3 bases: TGTGCCAGTAGTTACGGGGGACAGAAGAACACCGGGGAGCTGTTTTTT. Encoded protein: CASSYGGQKNTGELFF.

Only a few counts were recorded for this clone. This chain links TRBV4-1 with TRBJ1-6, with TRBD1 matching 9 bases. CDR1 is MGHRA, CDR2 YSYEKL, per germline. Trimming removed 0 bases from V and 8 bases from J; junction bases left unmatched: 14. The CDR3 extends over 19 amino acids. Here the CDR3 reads CASSQDRQKGGTGHSPLHF. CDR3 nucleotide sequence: TGCGCCAGCAGCCAAGACCGCCAAAAGGGGGGGACAGGGCATTCACCCCTCCACTTT.

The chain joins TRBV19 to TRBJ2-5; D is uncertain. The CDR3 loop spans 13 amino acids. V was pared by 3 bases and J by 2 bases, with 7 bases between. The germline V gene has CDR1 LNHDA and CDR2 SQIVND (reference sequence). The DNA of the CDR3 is TGTGCCAGTAGTATTGGTCAGCAAGAGACCCAGTACTTC. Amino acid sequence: CASSIGQQETQYF.

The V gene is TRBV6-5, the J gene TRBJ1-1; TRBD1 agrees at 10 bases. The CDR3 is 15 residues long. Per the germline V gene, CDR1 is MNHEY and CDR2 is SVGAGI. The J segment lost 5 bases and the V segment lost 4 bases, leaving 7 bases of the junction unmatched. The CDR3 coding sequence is TGTGCCAGCAGTTTAACTCCGGGACAGGGGACTGAAGCTTTCTTT. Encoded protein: CASSLTPGQGTEAFF.

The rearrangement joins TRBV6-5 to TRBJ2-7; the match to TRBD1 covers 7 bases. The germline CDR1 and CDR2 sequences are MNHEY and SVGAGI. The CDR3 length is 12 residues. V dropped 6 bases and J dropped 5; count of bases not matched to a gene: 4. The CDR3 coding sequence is TGTGCCAGCAGAAGACAGGGCCACGAGCAGTACTTC. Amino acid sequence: CASRRQGHEQYF.

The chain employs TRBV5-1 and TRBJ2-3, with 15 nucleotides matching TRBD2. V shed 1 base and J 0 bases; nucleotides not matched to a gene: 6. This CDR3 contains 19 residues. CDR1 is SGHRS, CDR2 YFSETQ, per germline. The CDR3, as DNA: TGCGCCAGCAGCTTGACAGGGACTAGCGGGGGGCTAAGCACAGATACGCAGTATTTT. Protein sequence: CASSLTGTSGGLSTDTQYF.

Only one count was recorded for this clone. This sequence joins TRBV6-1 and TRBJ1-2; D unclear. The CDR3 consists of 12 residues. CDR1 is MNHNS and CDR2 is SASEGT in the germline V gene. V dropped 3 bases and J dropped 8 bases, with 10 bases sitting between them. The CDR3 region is CASSEGSWGYTF. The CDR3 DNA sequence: TGTGCCAGCAGTGAGGGGAGCTGGGGCTACACCTTC.

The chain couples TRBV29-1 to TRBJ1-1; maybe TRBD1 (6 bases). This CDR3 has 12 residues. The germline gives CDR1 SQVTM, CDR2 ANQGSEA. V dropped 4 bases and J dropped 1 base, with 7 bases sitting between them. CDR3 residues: CSVVGANTEAFF. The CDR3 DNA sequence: TGCAGCGTTGTGGGGGCGAACACTGAAGCTTTCTTT.

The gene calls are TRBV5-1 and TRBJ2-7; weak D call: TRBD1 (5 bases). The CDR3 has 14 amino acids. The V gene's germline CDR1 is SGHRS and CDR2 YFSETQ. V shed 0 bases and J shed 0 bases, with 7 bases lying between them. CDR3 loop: CASSLGQTSYEQYF. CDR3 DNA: TGCGCCAGCAGCTTGGGACAGACCTCCTACGAGCAGTACTTC. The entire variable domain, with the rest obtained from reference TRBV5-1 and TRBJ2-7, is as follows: KAGVTQTPRYLIKTRGQQVTLSCSPISGHRSVSWYQQTPGQGLQFLFEYFSETQRNKGNFPGRFSGRQFSNSRSEMNVSTLELGDSALYLCASSLGQTSYEQYFGPGTRLTVT.

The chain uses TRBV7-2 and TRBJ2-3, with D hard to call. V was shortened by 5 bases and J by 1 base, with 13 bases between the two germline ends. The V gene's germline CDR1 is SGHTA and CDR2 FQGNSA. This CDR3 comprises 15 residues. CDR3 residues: CASSLEIRGTDTQYF. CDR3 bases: TGTGCCAGCAGCCTAGAGATCCGGGGCACAGATACGCAGTATTTT.

CDR3 DNA: TGTGCCAGCAGCTCTAGGGCAGCGGGGGCTTCGAACACCGGGGAGCTGTTTTTT. This translates into CASSSRAAGASNTGELFF. This rearrangement joins TRBV7-2 to TRBJ2-2, with TRBD2 matching 8 bases. CDR3 length: 18 residues. Germline lookup yields CDR1 SGHTA and CDR2 FQGNSA. V shed 4 bases, J shed 0 bases, and the junction held 10 bases outside the gene matches.

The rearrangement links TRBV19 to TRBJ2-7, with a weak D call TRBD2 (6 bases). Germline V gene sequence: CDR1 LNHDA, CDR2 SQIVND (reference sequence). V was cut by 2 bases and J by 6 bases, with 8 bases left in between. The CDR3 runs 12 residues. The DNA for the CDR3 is TGTGCCAGTAGTATACTGGGGGGCGAGCAGTACTTC. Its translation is CASSILGGEQYF.

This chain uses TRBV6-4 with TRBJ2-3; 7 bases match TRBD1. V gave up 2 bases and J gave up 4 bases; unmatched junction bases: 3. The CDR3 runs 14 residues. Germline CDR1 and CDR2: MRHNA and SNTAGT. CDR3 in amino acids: CASSDDRASDTQYF. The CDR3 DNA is TGTGCCAGCAGTGACGACAGGGCGTCAGATACGCAGTATTTT.

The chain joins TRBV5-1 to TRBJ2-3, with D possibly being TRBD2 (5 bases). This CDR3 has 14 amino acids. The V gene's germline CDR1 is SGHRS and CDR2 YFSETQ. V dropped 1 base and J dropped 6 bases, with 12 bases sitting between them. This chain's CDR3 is CASSLIGVGDTQYF. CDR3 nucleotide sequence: TGCGCCAGCAGCTTGATCGGGGTTGGTGATACGCAGTATTTT.

CDR3 sequence: CASSLLSGGTFNYGYTF. The CDR3 nucleotides read TGTGCCAGCAGTTTATTGTCAGGGGGCACCTTTAACTATGGCTACACCTTC. The rearrangement uses TRBV28 and TRBJ1-2, with 8 positions matching TRBD1. The CDR3 length is 17 residues. Germline assignment: CDR1 MDHEN and CDR2 SYDVKM. Losses at the gene ends were 1 base for V and 1 base for J; bases not matched to a gene: 8.

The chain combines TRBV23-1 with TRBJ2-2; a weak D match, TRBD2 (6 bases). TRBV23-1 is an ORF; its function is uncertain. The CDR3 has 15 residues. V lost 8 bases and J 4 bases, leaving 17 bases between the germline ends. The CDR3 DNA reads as TGCGCCAGCGGAATCGGACTAAAACTCACCGGGGAGCTGTTTTTT. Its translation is CASGIGLKLTGELFF.

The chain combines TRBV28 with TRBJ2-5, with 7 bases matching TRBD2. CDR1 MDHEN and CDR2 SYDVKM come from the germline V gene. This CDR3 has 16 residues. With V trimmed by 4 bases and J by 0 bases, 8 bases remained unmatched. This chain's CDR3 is CASSSPGEGNQETQYF. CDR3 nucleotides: TGTGCCAGCAGTTCCCCCGGGGAGGGCAACCAAGAGACCCAGTACTTC.

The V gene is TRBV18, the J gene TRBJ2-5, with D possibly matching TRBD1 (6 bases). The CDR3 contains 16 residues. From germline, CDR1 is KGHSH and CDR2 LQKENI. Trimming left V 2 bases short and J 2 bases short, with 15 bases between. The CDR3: CASSPIADSLQETQYF. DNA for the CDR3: TGTGCCAGCTCACCAATTGCGGACAGCTTACAAGAGACCCAGTACTTC.